A selection of T cell receptor beta chains follows, all from one sample in a study of tumor and adjacent non-tumor tissue in lung cancer. One entry per CDR3 protein results from TCRdb running MiXCR on the multiplex PCR reads. The data contain 65,000 to 75,000 distinct CDR3 sequences, more than 70% of them singletons. The sequencing sample was made of lung tumor tissue. The receptors were gathered from a man aged 60 to 75 with non-small cell lung cancer. Both conserved end residues are part of each CDR3. The D gene is left open where the match is weak. The listing skips clone size in some rows; elsewhere it reads once, few, many or a size class.

d_gene	abundance	len	v_gene	j_gene	CDR3aa	CDR3nt
.	.	13	TRBV29-1	TRBJ2-6	CTVSPSGANVLTF	TGCACCGTTAGCCCCTCTGGGGCCAACGTCCTGACTTTC
.	.	11	TRBV20-1	TRBJ2-5	CSAGTEERQYF	TGCAGTGCCGGTACAGAAGAGAGACAGTACTTC
TRBD1	.	17	TRBV6-2/TRBV6-3	TRBJ2-1	CANSYSTGTGVYNEQFF	TGTGCCAACAGTTACTCCACCGGGACAGGGGTCTACAATGAGCAGTTCTTC
.	few	15	TRBV28	TRBJ2-1	CASSVTGLLDNEQFF	TGTGCCAGCAGCGTAACAGGACTCCTTGACAATGAGCAGTTCTTC
TRBD1	.	15	TRBV7-9	TRBJ2-7	CASSFRGQENYEQYF	TGTGCCAGCAGCTTCAGAGGACAGGAGAACTACGAGCAGTACTTC
TRBD2	.	13	TRBV6-5	TRBJ2-4	CDNAGGPDDIQYF	TGTGACAACGCGGGAGGGCCGGATGACATTCAGTACTTC
.	once	15	TRBV20-1	TRBJ1-1	CSARVYLELNHEAFF	TGCAGTGCTAGAGTTTACCTCGAGTTGAACCATGAAGCTTTCTTT
.	.	16	TRBV28	TRBJ1-5	CASSYRSVGGNQPQHF	TGTGCCAGCAGTTACAGGTCGGTTGGGGGCAATCAGCCCCAGCATTTT
.	.	14	TRBV11-1	TRBJ2-2	CASSFTSGTGELFF	TGTGCCAGTAGCTTTACTAGTGGTACCGGGGAGCTGTTTTTT
.	.	13	TRBV14	TRBJ2-1	CASSHALGHPWFF	TGTGCCAGCAGCCACGCCCTGGGACATCCCTGGTTCTTC
TRBD1	.	15	TRBV7-9	TRBJ1-1	CASSFRGMGNTEASF	TGTGCCAGCAGCTTCAGGGGGATGGGGAACACTGAAGCTTCCTTT
.	few	15	TRBV10-3	TRBJ2-7	CAISAPDIWSYEQYF	TGTGCCATCAGTGCCCCCGATATCTGGTCCTACGAGCAGTATTTC
TRBD2	many	15	TRBV14	TRBJ2-1	CASSRFSGAYNEQFF	TGTGCCAGCAGCCGTTTTAGCGGGGCTTACAATGAGCAGTTCTTC
.	many	12	TRBV6-5	TRBJ1-1	CARRQGDTEAFF	TGTGCCAGGAGGCAGGGTGACACTGAAGCTTTCTTT
TRBD1	.	14	TRBV12-3/TRBV12-4	TRBJ1-4	CAISRDRGDEKLFF	TGTGCCATCAGTAGGGACAGGGGGGACGAAAAACTGTTTTTT
TRBD1	.	12	TRBV29-1	TRBJ1-2	CRAETGNYGYTF	TGCAGGGCCGAGACAGGGAACTATGGTTACACCTTC
.	.	16	TRBV6-1	TRBJ1-5	CASCPPMFNSNHPQHF	TGTGCCAGCTGTCCCCCGATGTTCAATAGCAATCATCCCCAGCATTTT
.	many	13	TRBV11-2	TRBJ2-7	CASALGSTYEQYF	TGTGCCAGCGCCTTGGGAAGCACCTACGAGCAGTACTTC
TRBD2	.	16	TRBV5-1	TRBJ2-7	CASSFRTSSSTYGQYF	TGCGCCAGCAGCTTCAGGACTAGCAGCAGCACCTACGGGCAGTACTTC
.	few	15	TRBV24-1	TRBJ2-3	CATRGQGSVTDTQYF	TGTGCCACCAGAGGACAAGGGTCTGTGACAGATACGCAGTATTTT
.	many	12	TRBV20-1	TRBJ1-1	CSGTLGNTEAFF	TGCAGCGGTACCCTCGGGAACACTGAAGCTTTCTTT
.	once	15	TRBV6-1	TRBJ2-1	CASSEVASAYNEQSF	TGTGCCAGCAGTGAAGTGGCGTCCGCCTACAATGAGCAGTCCTTC
.	.	13	TRBV12-3/TRBV12-4	TRBJ2-5	CASSLSPQETHYF	TGTGCCAGCAGCCTGTCTCCTCAAGAGACACATTACTTC
.	once	12	TRBV6-2/TRBV6-3	TRBJ1-3	CASSYPVNTIYF	TGTGCCAGCAGTTACCCTGTAAACACCATATATTTC
.	.	15	TRBV6-5	TRBJ1-1	CASSESRKGGTEAFF	TGTGCCAGCAGTGAGTCGAGGAAAGGAGGCACTGAAGCTTTCTTT
.	.	16	TRBV6-5	TRBJ2-1	CASSYFSSGGNNEQFF	TGTGCCAGCAGTTATTTCAGTAGCGGAGGGAACAATGAGCAGTTCTTC
.	.	14	TRBV20-1	TRBJ2-1	CSVLPGDGYNEQFF	TGCAGTGTACTGCCGGGGGACGGGTACAATGAGCAGTTTTTC
TRBD2	few	17	TRBV5-4	TRBJ2-2	CASSASGLAGGTRELFF	TGTGCCAGCAGCGCGTCGGGACTAGCGGGAGGCACCAGGGAGCTGTTTTTT
TRBD1	medium-sized	15	TRBV6-6	TRBJ2-7	CASRPTGGIPYEQYF	TGTGCCAGCAGGCCGACAGGGGGAATCCCCTACGAGCAGTACTTC
.	.	16	TRBV29-1	TRBJ2-1	CSVDGASGSSFNEQFF	TGCAGTGTTGATGGAGCTAGTGGCAGCTCCTTCAATGAGCAGTTCTTC